Below are 23 T cell receptor beta chains sequenced from a single sample in a study of T cell responses to AZD1222 COVID-19 vaccine. Assay: immunoSEQ multiplex PCR; the TCRdb copy retains only in-frame clones and omits some. The data show around 80,000 clones, roughly 90% seen once. The source was peripheral blood, collected on day 0 of AZD1222 vaccination. These receptors were obtained from an adult in good health.

The chain joins TRBV19 to TRBJ2-6; 10 nucleotides agree with TRBD1. The CDR3 loop spans 15 amino acids. V lost 6 bases, J lost 8 bases, and 7 bases stayed unmatched. Germline V gene lookup returns CDR1 LNHDA and CDR2 SQIVND (reference sequence). Written as DNA, the CDR3 is TGTGCCAGTAGCCCGACAGGGGGCGGGTCCAACGTCCTGACTTTC. This sequence encodes CASSPTGGGSNVLTF.

This clone occurred once. The chain links TRBV6-5 to TRBJ1-4; D unclear. Trimming stripped 6 bases from V and 0 bases from J, with 11 bases between. The CDR3 runs 15 residues. The germline CDR1 and CDR2 sequences are MNHEY and SVGAGI. The CDR3 DNA sequence: TGTGCCAGCAGCCCAGAATACGCAACTAATGAAAAACTGTTTTTT. This encodes CASSPEYATNEKLFF.

This clone has only a few counts. The rearrangement uses TRBV19 and TRBJ2-1; 9 nucleotides line up with TRBD1. The CDR3 length is 14 residues. V shed 5 bases and J 7 bases; nucleotides not matched to a gene: 6. CDR1 is LNHDA, CDR2 SQIVND, per germline (reference sequence). The CDR3 DNA is TGTGCCAGTAGTGGGACAGGGTGGGAAAATGAGCAGTTCTTC. This codes for CASSGTGWENEQFF. The full variable domain, its missing parts supplied by reference TRBV19 and TRBJ2-1, is DGGITQSPKYLFRKEGQNVTLSCEQNLNHDAMYWYRQDPGQGLRLIYYSQIVNDFQKGDIAEGYSVSREKKESFPLTVTSAQKNPTAFYLCASSGTGWENEQFFGPGTRLTVL.

This clone was found once. This chain uses TRBV30 with TRBJ2-7, with D perhaps TRBD1 or TRBD2 (6 bases each). Germline CDR1 reads GTSNPN; CDR2 reads SVGIG (reference sequence). V lost 7 bases to trimming and J lost 1 base, with 11 bases between them. The CDR3 runs 12 residues. The CDR3 nucleotides read TGTGCCTCGACAGGACTATCCTACGAGCAGTACTTC. As protein: CASTGLSYEQYF.

This chain's CDR3 is CASSVGRNTGELFF. Here the CDR3 DNA reads TGTGCCAGCAGCGTTGGTAGGAACACCGGGGAGCTGTTTTTT. The rearrangement joins TRBV27 to TRBJ2-2; D is unclear. CDR3 length: 14 amino acids. In germline, CDR1 is MNHEY, CDR2 SMNVEV (reference sequence). V lost 6 bases, J lost 1 base, and 9 bases lay in between.

Here the CDR3 DNA reads TGTGCCAGCAGCCAAACAGGGCGGGGGACAGATACGCAGTATTTT. Protein product: CASSQTGRGTDTQYF. The chain employs TRBV3-1 (or the pseudogene TRBV3-2) and TRBJ2-3; tentative D call: TRBD2 (7 bases). V was pared by 2 bases and J by 3 bases, with 12 bases between. The CDR3 runs 15 residues. In germline, CDR1 is LGHDT, CDR2 YNNKEL (reference sequence).

V and J are TRBV12-3 or TRBV12-4 and TRBJ1-2; D is uncertain. This CDR3 comprises 13 residues. Trimming took off 6 bases at V and 4 bases at J, with 12 bases between the two ends. The CDR3 DNA reads as TGTGCCAGCAGCCCCTCCGGCTTCTATGGCTACACCTTC. It specifies CASSPSGFYGYTF.

V and J are TRBV19 and TRBJ2-2, with TRBD1 identical over 9 bases. V dropped 2 bases and J dropped 9; count of bases not matched to a gene: 19. This CDR3 is 19 amino acids long. Germline V gene lookup returns CDR1 LNHDA and CDR2 SQIVND (reference sequence). The CDR3 DNA reads TGTGCCAGTAGTATAAAGGCGGCCGGGACAGGGCTCGGGGACCGGGAGCTGTTTTTT. Translated: CASSIKAAGTGLGDRELFF.

This sequence joins TRBV10-3 and TRBJ2-7; D call uncertain. Germline loops: CDR1 ENHRY, CDR2 SYGVKD. Trimming left V 10 bases short and J 5 bases short, with 18 bases between. This CDR3 is built from 13 residues. The CDR3 protein is CANRAGPLDEQYF. Written as DNA, the CDR3 is TGTGCCAATCGCGCAGGTCCTCTCGACGAGCAGTACTTC.

J is TRBJ1-4 and V is TRBV29-1; 9 bases fit TRBD1. The trim removed 6 bases at V and 1 base at J, leaving 6 bases unmatched. Germline V gives CDR1 SQVTM, CDR2 ANQGSEA. The CDR3 is 15 amino acids. In nucleotides, the CDR3 is TGCAGCGTGAGACAGGGGGTGGTAACTAATGAAAAACTGTTTTTT. Translation gives CSVRQGVVTNEKLFF.

The chain combines TRBV5-1 with TRBJ1-3, with D uncertain. This CDR3 comprises 13 residues. Trimming cost V 0 bases and J 7 bases, with 8 bases left between them. Germline loops: CDR1 SGHRS, CDR2 YFSETQ. The CDR3 is CASSLDWPNTIYF. The DNA of the CDR3 is TGCGCCAGCAGCTTGGATTGGCCCAACACCATATATTTT. The whole variable domain, remainder taken from reference TRBV5-1 and TRBJ1-3, is KAGVTQTPRYLIKTRGQQVTLSCSPISGHRSVSWYQQTPGQGLQFLFEYFSETQRNKGNFPGRFSGRQFSNSRSEMNVSTLELGDSALYLCASSLDWPNTIYFGEGSWLTVV.

The chain recombines TRBV6-1 with TRBJ2-1; the D is unclear. V dropped 3 bases and J dropped 9 bases, with 6 bases sitting between them. This CDR3 is 11 amino acids long. CDR1 is MNHNS and CDR2 is SASEGT in the germline V gene. The CDR3 here is CASSEWGEQFF. CDR3 sequence (DNA): TGTGCCAGCAGTGAGTGGGGTGAGCAGTTCTTC.

The chain links TRBV5-1 to TRBJ1-6, with a possible D match to TRBD1 (5 bases). V lost 2 bases and J 6 bases, leaving 9 bases between the germline ends. The CDR3 totals 14 residues. Germline V gene data show CDR1 as SGHRS and CDR2 as YFSETQ. The CDR3 region is CASSFDGTNSPLHF. The CDR3 nucleotides are TGCGCCAGCAGCTTCGACGGGACTAATTCACCCCTCCACTTT.

V gene TRBV12-5 combines with J gene TRBJ1-1; 11 nucleotides agree with TRBD1. The CDR3 has 15 amino acids. V shed 2 bases, J shed 6 bases, and the junction held 5 bases outside the gene matches. Germline CDR1 is LGHNT and CDR2 is FRNRAP. The CDR3 nucleotides read TGTGCTAGTGGTTTGTACCCGGGACAGGGGGCTGAAGCTTTCTTT. Protein product: CASGLYPGQGAEAFF.

The chain couples TRBV15 to TRBJ2-1; 7 bases line up with TRBD1. This CDR3 is 14 amino acids long. Germline-derived CDR1 and CDR2 are LNHNV and YYDKDF (reference sequence). The V segment lost 8 bases and the J segment 1 base; nucleotides outside the gene matches: 5. The DNA of the CDR3 is TGTGCCACCGGAGGACAGGTGTCCTACAATGAGCAGTTCTTC. Translation: CATGGQVSYNEQFF. Drawing the rest from reference TRBV15 and TRBJ2-1, the complete variable domain is DAMVIQNPRYQVTQFGKPVTLSCSQTLNHNVMYWYQQKSSQAPKLLFHYYDKDFNNEADTPDNFQSRRPNTSFCFLDIRSPGLGDTAMYLCATGGQVSYNEQFFGPGTRLTVL.

The V and J genes are TRBV19 and TRBJ1-5; possibly TRBD1 for D (5 bases). The CDR3 runs to 15 residues. The germline gives CDR1 LNHDA, CDR2 SQIVND (reference sequence). V lost 7 bases and J 3 bases, leaving 16 bases between the germline ends. CDR3 in amino acids: CASNFGGGFNQPQHF. In nucleotides, the CDR3 is TGTGCCAGTAATTTTGGGGGGGGGTTCAATCAGCCCCAGCATTTT. Combining the CDR3 with reference TRBV19 and TRBJ1-5 gives the whole variable domain DGGITQSPKYLFRKEGQNVTLSCEQNLNHDAMYWYRQDPGQGLRLIYYSQIVNDFQKGDIAEGYSVSREKKESFPLTVTSAQKNPTAFYLCASNFGGGFNQPQHFGDGTRLSIL.

V usage is TRBV14 and J usage is TRBJ1-1, with TRBD1 matching over 10 bases. Germline CDR1 reads SGHDN; CDR2 reads FVKESK. Trimming at V came to 5 bases and at J to 7 bases, leaving 4 bases not matched to a gene. The CDR3 runs 13 residues. CDR3 amino acids: CASSGDRGLEAFF. In DNA, the CDR3 is TGTGCCAGCAGCGGGGACAGGGGCCTTGAAGCTTTCTTT.

The chain joins TRBV29-1 to TRBJ1-3, with no clear D. CDR1 and CDR2 from the germline V gene are SQVTM and ANQGSEA. V was clipped by 6 bases and J by 0 bases, with 6 bases between them. This CDR3 region has 12 residues. CDR3 in amino acids: CSVTNSGNTIYF. CDR3 coding DNA: TGCAGCGTGACAAACTCTGGAAACACCATATATTTT.

J is TRBJ2-3 and V is TRBV5-1, with 12 bases identical to TRBD2. Trimming removed 7 bases from V and 4 bases from J; junction bases left unmatched: 19. Looked up from germline, CDR1 is SGHRS and CDR2 is YFSETQ. The CDR3 covers 19 residues. This CDR3 reads CASAPGLAGGLVGADTQYF. The CDR3, as DNA: TGCGCCAGCGCTCCGGGGCTAGCGGGGGGGCTTGTTGGGGCAGATACGCAGTATTTT.

The rearrangement joins TRBV6-5 to TRBJ2-7; 8 bases fit TRBD1. This CDR3 contains 14 residues. CDR1 and CDR2 from the germline V gene are MNHEY and SVGAGI. The ends lost 4 bases at V and 6 bases at J; junction bases unmatched: 8. The CDR3 is CASSWSDRAVEQYF. In DNA form, the CDR3 reads TGTGCCAGCAGTTGGTCGGACAGGGCGGTCGAGCAGTACTTC.

The chain employs TRBV28 and TRBJ1-3; D is possibly TRBD1 (6 bases). This CDR3 has 17 residues. V lost 2 bases and J 0 bases, leaving 14 bases between the germline ends. Germline V CDR1 and CDR2: MDHEN, SYDVKM. The CDR3 DNA reads as TGTGCCAGCAGTTTAGTGGGGGCGGGAAACTCTGGAAACACCATATATTTT. Translated: CASSLVGAGNSGNTIYF.

The chain combines TRBV19 with TRBJ2-7, with 11 positions matching TRBD1. There are 14 residues in the CDR3. CDR1 LNHDA and CDR2 SQIVND come from the germline V gene (reference sequence). V lost 9 bases to trimming and J lost 5 bases; unmatched junction nucleotides: 9. This CDR3 is CASHGTGGPHEQYF. Here the CDR3 DNA reads TGTGCCAGCCATGGGACAGGGGGGCCCCACGAGCAGTACTTC.

CDR3 bases: TGTGCCAGCAGTAAACAGGTCAATCAGCCCCAGCATTTT. Translation gives CASSKQVNQPQHF. This rearrangement joins TRBV5-6 to TRBJ1-5; a weak D match, TRBD1 (5 bases). The CDR3 has 13 residues. V lost 5 bases and J 3 bases, leaving 9 bases between the germline ends. CDR1 is SGHDT, CDR2 YYEEEE, per germline.